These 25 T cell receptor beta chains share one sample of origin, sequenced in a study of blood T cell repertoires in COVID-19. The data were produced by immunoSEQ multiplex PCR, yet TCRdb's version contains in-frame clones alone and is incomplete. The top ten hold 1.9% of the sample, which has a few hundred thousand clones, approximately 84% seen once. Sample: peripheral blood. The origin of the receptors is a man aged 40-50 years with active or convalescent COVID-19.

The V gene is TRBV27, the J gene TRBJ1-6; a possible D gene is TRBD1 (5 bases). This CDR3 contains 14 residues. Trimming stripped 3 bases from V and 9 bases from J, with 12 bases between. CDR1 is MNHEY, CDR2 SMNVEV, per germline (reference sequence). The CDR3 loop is CASSFRVPGSPLHF. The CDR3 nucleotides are TGTGCCAGCAGTTTCAGGGTCCCGGGTTCACCCCTCCACTTT.

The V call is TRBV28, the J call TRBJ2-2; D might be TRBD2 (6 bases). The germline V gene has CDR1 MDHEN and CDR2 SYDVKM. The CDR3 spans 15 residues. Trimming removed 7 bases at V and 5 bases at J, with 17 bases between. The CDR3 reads CASTTWGVGTGELFF. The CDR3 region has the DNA TGTGCCAGCACCACGTGGGGGGTTGGGACCGGGGAGCTGTTTTTT.

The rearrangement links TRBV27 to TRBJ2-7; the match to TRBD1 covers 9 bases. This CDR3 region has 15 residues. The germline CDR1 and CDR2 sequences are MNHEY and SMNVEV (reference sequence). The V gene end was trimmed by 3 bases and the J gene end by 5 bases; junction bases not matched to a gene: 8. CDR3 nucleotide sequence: TGTGCCAGCAGTTTTTATTACGGGACAGGGCACGAGCAGTACTTC. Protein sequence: CASSFYYGTGHEQYF.

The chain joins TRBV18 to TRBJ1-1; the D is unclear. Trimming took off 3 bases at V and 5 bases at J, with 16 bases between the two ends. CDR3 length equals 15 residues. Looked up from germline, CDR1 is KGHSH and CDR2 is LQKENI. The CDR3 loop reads CASSPVRGVGTEAFF. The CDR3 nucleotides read TGTGCCAGCTCACCCGTCCGGGGAGTCGGGACTGAAGCTTTCTTT.

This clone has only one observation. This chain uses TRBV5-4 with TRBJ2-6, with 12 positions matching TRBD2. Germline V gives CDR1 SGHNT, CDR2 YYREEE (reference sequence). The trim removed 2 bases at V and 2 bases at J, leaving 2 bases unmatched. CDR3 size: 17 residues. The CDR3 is CASSLPSGGAGANVLTF. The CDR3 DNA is TGTGCCAGCAGCTTACCTAGCGGGGGGGCTGGGGCCAACGTCCTGACTTTC.

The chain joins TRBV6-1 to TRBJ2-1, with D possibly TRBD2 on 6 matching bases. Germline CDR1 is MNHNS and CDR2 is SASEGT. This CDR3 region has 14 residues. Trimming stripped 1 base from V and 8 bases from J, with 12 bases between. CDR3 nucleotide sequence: TGTGCCAGCAGTGAAGGGGACTTCTATGATGAGCAGTTCTTC. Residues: CASSEGDFYDEQFF.

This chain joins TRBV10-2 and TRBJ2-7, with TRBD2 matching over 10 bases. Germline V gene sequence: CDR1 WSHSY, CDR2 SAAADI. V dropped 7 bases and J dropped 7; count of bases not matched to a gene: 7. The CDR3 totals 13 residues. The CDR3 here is CASKTSGMGEQYF. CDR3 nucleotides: TGCGCCAGCAAAACTAGCGGGATGGGGGAGCAGTACTTC.

CDR3 sequence reads: CASSQELGDRGLYSNQPQHF. The CDR3 nucleotides read TGCGCCAGCAGCCAAGAATTGGGGGACAGGGGACTATATAGCAATCAGCCCCAGCATTTT. The V and J genes are TRBV4-1 and TRBJ1-5, with 10 bases matching TRBD1. With 0 bases clipped from V and 0 bases from J, the junction kept 11 bases outside the gene matches. Germline loops: CDR1 MGHRA, CDR2 YSYEKL. CDR3 length: 20 amino acids.

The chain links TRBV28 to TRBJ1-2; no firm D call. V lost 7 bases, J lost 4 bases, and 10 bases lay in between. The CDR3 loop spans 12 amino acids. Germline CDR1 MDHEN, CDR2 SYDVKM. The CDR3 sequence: CASKQWAYGYTF. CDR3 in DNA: TGTGCCAGCAAACAGTGGGCCTATGGCTACACCTTC.

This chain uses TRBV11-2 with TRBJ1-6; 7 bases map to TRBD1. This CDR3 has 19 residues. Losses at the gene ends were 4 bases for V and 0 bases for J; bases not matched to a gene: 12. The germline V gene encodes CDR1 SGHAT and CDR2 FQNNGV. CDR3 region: CASSSYYRQGTSYNSPLHF. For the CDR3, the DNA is TGTGCCAGCAGCTCATATTACCGACAGGGAACCTCCTATAATTCACCCCTCCACTTT.

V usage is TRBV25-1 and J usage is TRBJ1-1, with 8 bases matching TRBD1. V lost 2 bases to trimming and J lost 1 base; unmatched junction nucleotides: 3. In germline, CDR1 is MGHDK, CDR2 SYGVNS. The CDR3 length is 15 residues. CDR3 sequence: CASSEGDRGNTEAFF. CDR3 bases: TGTGCCAGCAGTGAAGGAGACAGGGGGAACACTGAAGCTTTCTTT.

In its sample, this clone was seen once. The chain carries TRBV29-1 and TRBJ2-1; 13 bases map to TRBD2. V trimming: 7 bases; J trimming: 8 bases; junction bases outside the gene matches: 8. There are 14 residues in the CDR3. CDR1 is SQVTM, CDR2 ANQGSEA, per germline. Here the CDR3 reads CSALTSGGSDEQFF. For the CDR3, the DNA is TGCAGCGCATTGACTAGCGGGGGGTCTGATGAGCAGTTCTTC.

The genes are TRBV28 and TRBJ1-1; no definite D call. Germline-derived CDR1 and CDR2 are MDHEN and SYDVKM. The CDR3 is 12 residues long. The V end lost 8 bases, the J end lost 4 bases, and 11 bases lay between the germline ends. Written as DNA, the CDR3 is TGTGCCAGCCAGATCCGGGGCACTGAAGCTTTCTTT. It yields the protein CASQIRGTEAFF.

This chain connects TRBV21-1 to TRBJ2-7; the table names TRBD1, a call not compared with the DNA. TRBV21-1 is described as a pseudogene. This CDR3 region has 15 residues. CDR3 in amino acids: CASSKEGQEIYEQYF. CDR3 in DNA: TGTGCCAGCAGCAAAGAAGGCCAGGAAATCTACGAGCAGTACTTC.

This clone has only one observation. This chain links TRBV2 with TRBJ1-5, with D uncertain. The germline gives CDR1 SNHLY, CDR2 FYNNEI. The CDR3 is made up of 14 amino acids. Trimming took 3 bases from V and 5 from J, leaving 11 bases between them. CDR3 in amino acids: CASSDVQEYQPQHF. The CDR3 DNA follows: TGTGCCAGCAGTGACGTCCAGGAATATCAGCCCCAGCATTTT.

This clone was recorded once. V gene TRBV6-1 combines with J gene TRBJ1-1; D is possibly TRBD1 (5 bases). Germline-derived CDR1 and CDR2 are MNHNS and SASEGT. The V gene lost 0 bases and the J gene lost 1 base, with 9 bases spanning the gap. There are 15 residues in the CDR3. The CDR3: CASSEAVTGNTEAFF. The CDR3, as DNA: TGTGCCAGCAGTGAAGCAGTTACAGGGAACACTGAAGCTTTCTTT.

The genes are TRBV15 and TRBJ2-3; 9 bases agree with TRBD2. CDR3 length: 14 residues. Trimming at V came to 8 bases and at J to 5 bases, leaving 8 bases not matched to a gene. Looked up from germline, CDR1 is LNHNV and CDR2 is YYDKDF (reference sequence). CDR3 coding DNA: TGTGCCACCGGTCCGCGGGGGGGTGGAGATACGCAGTATTTT. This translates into CATGPRGGGDTQYF. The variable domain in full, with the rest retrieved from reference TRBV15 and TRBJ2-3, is DAMVIQNPRYQVTQFGKPVTLSCSQTLNHNVMYWYQQKSSQAPKLLFHYYDKDFNNEADTPDNFQSRRPNTSFCFLDIRSPGLGDTAMYLCATGPRGGGDTQYFGPGTRLTVL.

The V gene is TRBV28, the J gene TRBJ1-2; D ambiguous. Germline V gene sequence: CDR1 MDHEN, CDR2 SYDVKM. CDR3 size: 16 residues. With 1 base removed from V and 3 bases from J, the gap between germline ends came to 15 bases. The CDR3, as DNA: TGTGCCAGCAGTTTATCCCCCCGAAACGCAGACTATGGCTACACCTTC. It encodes CASSLSPRNADYGYTF.

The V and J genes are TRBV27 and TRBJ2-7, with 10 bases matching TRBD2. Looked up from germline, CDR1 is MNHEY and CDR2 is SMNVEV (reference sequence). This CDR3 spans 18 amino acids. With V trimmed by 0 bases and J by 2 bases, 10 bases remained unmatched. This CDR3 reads CASSLSRRELAGTYEQYF. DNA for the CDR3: TGTGCCAGCAGTTTATCAAGGAGAGAACTAGCGGGGACCTACGAGCAGTACTTC.

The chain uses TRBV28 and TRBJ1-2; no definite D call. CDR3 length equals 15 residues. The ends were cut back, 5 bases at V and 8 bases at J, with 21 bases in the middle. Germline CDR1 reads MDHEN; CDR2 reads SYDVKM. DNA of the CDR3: TGTGCCAGCAGTCCGATTGTCGATCCTCTTCGGGGCTACACCTTC. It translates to CASSPIVDPLRGYTF.

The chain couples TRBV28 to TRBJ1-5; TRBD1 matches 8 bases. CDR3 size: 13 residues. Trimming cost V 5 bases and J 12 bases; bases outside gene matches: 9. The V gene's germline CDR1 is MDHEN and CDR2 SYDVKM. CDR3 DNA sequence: TGTGCCAGCAGTCCCCCAGGACAGGGTTTCCAGCATTTT. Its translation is CASSPPGQGFQHF.

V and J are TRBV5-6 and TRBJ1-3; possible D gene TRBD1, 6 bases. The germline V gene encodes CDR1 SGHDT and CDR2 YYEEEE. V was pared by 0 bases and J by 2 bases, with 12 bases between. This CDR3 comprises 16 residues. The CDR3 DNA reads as TGTGCCAGCAGCTTGGAGGTTAACAGGGCTGGAAACACCATATATTTT. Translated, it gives CASSLEVNRAGNTIYF.

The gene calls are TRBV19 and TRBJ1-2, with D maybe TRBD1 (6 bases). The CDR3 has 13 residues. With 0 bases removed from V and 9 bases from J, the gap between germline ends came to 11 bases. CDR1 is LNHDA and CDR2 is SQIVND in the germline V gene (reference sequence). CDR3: CASSIDQGRSYTF. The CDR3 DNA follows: TGTGCCAGTAGTATAGACCAGGGGCGCAGCTACACCTTC.

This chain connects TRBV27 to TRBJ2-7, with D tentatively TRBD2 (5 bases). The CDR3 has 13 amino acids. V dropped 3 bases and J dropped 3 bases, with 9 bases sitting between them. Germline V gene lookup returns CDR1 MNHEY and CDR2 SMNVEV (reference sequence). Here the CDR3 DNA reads TGTGCCAGCAGTTTCAGCGGAGACTACGAGCAGTACTTC. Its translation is CASSFSGDYEQYF.

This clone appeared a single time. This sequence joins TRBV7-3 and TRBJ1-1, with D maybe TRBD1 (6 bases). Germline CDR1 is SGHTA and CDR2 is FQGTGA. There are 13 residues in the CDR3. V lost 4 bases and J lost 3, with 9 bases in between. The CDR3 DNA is TGTGCCAGCAGCTCGGACAGAGACACTGAAGCTTTCTTT. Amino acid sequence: CASSSDRDTEAFF.